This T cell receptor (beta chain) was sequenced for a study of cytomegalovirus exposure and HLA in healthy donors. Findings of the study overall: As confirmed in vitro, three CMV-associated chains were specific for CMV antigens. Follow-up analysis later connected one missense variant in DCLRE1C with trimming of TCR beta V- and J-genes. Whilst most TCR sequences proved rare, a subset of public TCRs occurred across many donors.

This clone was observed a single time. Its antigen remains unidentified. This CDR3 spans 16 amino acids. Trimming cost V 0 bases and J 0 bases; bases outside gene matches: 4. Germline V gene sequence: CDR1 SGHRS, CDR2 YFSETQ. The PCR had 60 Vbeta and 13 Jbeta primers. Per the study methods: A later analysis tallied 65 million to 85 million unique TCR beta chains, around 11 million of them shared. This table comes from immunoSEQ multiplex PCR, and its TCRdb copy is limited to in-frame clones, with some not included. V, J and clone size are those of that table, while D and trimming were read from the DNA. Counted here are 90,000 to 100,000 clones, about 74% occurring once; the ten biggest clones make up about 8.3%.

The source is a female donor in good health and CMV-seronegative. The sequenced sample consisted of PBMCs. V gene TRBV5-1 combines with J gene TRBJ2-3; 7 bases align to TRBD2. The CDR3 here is CASSLDSGGSTDTQYF. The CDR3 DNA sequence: TGCGCCAGCAGCTTGGATTCGGGGGGAAGCACAGATACGCAGTATTTT.